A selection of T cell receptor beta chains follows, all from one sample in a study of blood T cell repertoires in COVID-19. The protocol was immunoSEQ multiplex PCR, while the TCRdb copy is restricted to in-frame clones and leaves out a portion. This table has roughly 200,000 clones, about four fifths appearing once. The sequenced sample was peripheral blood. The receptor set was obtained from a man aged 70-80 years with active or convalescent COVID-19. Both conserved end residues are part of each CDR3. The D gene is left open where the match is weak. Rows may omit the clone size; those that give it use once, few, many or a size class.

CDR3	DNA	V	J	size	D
CASSLAVSPTSYGYTF	TGTGCCAGCAGCTTGGCCGTTAGCCCTACTTCTTATGGCTACACCTTC	TRBV5-4	TRBJ1-2	once	-
CASSLSWATGELFF	TGTGCCAGCAGTTTATCTTGGGCTACCGGGGAGCTGTTTTTT	TRBV27	TRBJ2-2	-	-
CASSLGLAGGVYNEQFF	TGTGCCAGCAGCTTAGGACTAGCGGGGGGGGTCTACAATGAGCAGTTCTTC	TRBV7-8	TRBJ2-1	once	TRBD2
CASSPQQGTQYF	TGCGCCAGCAGTCCTCAACAGGGGACCCAGTACTTC	TRBV10-1	TRBJ2-5	-	-
CASSRAREIQETQYF	TGCGCCAGCAGCCGGGCCCGAGAGATCCAAGAGACCCAGTACTTC	TRBV4-3	TRBJ2-5	once	-
CASRRTSGQPQHF	TGTGCCAGCAGAAGAACTAGTGGTCAGCCCCAGCATTTT	TRBV6-5	TRBJ1-5	-	-
CASNAETGQGTQYF	TGTGCCAGCAACGCGGAAACCGGGCAGGGGACCCAGTACTTC	TRBV6-6	TRBJ2-5	-	-
CASSLGAGGPEAFF	TGTGCCAGCAGCTTGGGGGCAGGGGGGCCTGAAGCTTTCTTT	TRBV5-6	TRBJ1-1	once	TRBD1
CASSPRTGGGVEAFF	TGTGCCAGTAGTCCCCGGACAGGGGGAGGGGTTGAAGCTTTCTTT	TRBV19	TRBJ1-1	-	TRBD1
CASSSRGQSDTQYF	TGTGCCAGCAGTTCGCGAGGACAGTCAGATACGCAGTATTTT	TRBV6-2/TRBV6-3	TRBJ2-3	-	-
CASSLYTTGGNQPQHF	TGTGCCAGCAGCTTATATACAACAGGGGGCAATCAGCCCCAGCATTTT	TRBV5-4	TRBJ1-5	-	TRBD1
CASSWPGGHQPQHF	TGTGCCAGCAGTTGGCCAGGGGGCCATCAGCCCCAGCATTTT	TRBV6-2/TRBV6-3	TRBJ1-5	-	TRBD1
CASRLVSSSYNEQFF	TGTGCCAGCAGGCTAGTCTCAAGCTCCTACAATGAGCAGTTCTTC	TRBV7-3	TRBJ2-1	-	-
CASSFARQNTEAFF	TGTGCCAGCAGTTTCGCTCGACAGAACACTGAAGCTTTCTTT	TRBV27	TRBJ1-1	-	-
CASSLGRTGDWGYTF	TGTGCCAGCAGCTTGGGCCGGACAGGGGATTGGGGCTACACCTTC	TRBV5-4	TRBJ1-2	many	TRBD1
CASSQTRGGAVGYTF	TGTGCCAGCAGCCAAACCCGGGGGGGGGCGGTAGGCTACACCTTC	TRBV7-2	TRBJ1-2	-	-
CAWSVGGEAFF	TGTGCCTGGAGTGTTGGGGGGGAAGCTTTCTTT	TRBV30	TRBJ1-1	-	-
CASSLERWGPKAFF	TGTGCCAGCAGCTTAGAGAGGTGGGGCCCGAAAGCTTTCTTT	TRBV11-2	TRBJ1-1	few	-
CASSRTGEDGYTF	TGTGCCAGCTCCAGGACAGGGGAAGATGGCTACACCTTC	TRBV18	TRBJ1-2	few	TRBD1
CASNRAGGLTDTQYF	TGTGCCAGCAATCGGGCAGGGGGCCTCACAGATACGCAGTATTTT	TRBV6-5	TRBJ2-3	-	TRBD1
CASSFSGELFF	TGTGCCAGCAGCTTCAGCGGGGAGCTGTTTTTT	TRBV5-5	TRBJ2-2	-	-
CASSPGEGRLNSPLHF	TGTGCCAGCTCACCGGGGGAGGGGCGCTTGAATTCACCCCTCCACTTT	TRBV18	TRBJ1-6	-	-
CASSHIPGTGGRNEQFF	TGTGCCAGCAGCCACATCCCCGGGACAGGGGGGCGGAATGAGCAGTTCTTC	TRBV3-1/TRBV3-2	TRBJ2-1	-	TRBD1
CASKREGDEQFF	TGTGCCAGCAAGCGGGAGGGCGATGAGCAGTTCTTC	TRBV2	TRBJ2-1	-	TRBD2
CATGGMAVREETQYF	TGTGCCACCGGGGGCATGGCAGTCCGGGAAGAGACCCAGTACTTC	TRBV24-1	TRBJ2-5	-	-
CATGQVVATNEKLFF	TGTGCCACCGGACAGGTGGTTGCAACTAATGAAAAACTGTTTTTT	TRBV19	TRBJ1-4	-	TRBD1
CASSQTGSYGYTF	TGTGCCAGCAGCCAGACAGGGTCCTATGGCTACACCTTC	TRBV3-1/TRBV3-2	TRBJ1-2	-	TRBD1
CASSEGNRARGDQPQHF	TGTGCCAGCAGTGAAGGGAACAGGGCCAGGGGTGATCAGCCCCAGCATTTT	TRBV6-1	TRBJ1-5	-	-
CASSLAQKETQYF	TGTGCCAGCAGCTTGGCTCAGAAAGAGACCCAGTACTTC	TRBV5-6	TRBJ2-5	-	-
CASSEQGANYGYTF	TGTGCCAGCAGTGAACAGGGGGCTAACTATGGCTACACCTTC	TRBV2	TRBJ1-2	few	TRBD1
CASSQESGQGARSTEAFF	TGCGCCAGCAGCCAAGAATCGGGTCAGGGGGCGAGGAGCACTGAAGCTTTCTTT	TRBV4-1	TRBJ1-1	-	TRBD1
CASSPPGHCETQYF	TGTGCCAGCAGCCCGCCTGGACATTGCGAGACCCAGTACTTC	TRBV14	TRBJ2-5	-	-
CASSPGIDNNQPQHF	TGTGCCAGCAGCCCGGGTATTGATAACAATCAGCCCCAGCATTTT	TRBV6-5	TRBJ1-5	-	-
CASSPRQVAPEAFF	TGTGCCAGCTCACCACGGCAGGTGGCCCCTGAAGCTTTCTTT	TRBV18	TRBJ1-1	-	-
CAWSPGLLPYEQYF	TGTGCCTGGAGTCCAGGGCTACTACCCTACGAGCAGTACTTC	TRBV30	TRBJ2-7	-	-
CASSPIGGTEAFF	TGTGCCAGCTCACCTATCGGGGGCACTGAAGCTTTCTTT	TRBV18	TRBJ1-1	-	-
CASSLAGQGNGYTF	TGTGCCAGCAGCTTAGCTGGACAGGGCAATGGCTACACCTTC	TRBV7-9	TRBJ1-2	many	TRBD1
CASSRGLAGGLNEQFF	TGTGCCAGCAGCCGGGGACTAGCGGGAGGACTCAATGAGCAGTTCTTC	TRBV3-1/TRBV3-2	TRBJ2-1	-	TRBD2
CASRRDRSFYGYTF	TGTGCCAGCAGGAGGGACAGAAGTTTCTATGGCTACACCTTC	TRBV6-5	TRBJ1-2	few	TRBD1
CASSERQGSPDSPLHF	TGTGCCAGTAGCGAGAGACAGGGCTCCCCGGACTCACCCCTCCACTTT	TRBV19	TRBJ1-6	few	TRBD1
CASTHRGGNSPLHF	TGTGCCAGCACCCACAGGGGTGGTAATTCACCCCTCCACTTT	TRBV6-6	TRBJ1-6	-	TRBD1
CASSPNNIAGPGANVLTF	TGTGCCAGCTCACCAAATAATATAGCGGGGCCCGGGGCCAACGTCCTGACTTTC	TRBV18	TRBJ2-6	-	TRBD2
CASSKVTDQETQYF	TGTGCCAGCAGCAAAGTCACGGACCAAGAGACCCAGTACTTC	TRBV6-5	TRBJ2-5	-	-
CASSGGQVRAKNIQYF	TGCGCCAGCAGCGGGGGACAGGTCCGTGCCAAAAACATTCAGTACTTC	TRBV5-1	TRBJ2-4	once	TRBD1
CASSPTEGRNSPLHF	TGCGCCAGCAGCCCGACGGAGGGGAGGAATTCACCCCTCCACTTT	TRBV4-3	TRBJ1-6	-	-
CASSEERSGELFF	TGTGCCAGCAGTGAGGAGCGGTCCGGGGAGCTGTTTTTT	TRBV2	TRBJ2-2	-	-
CASSQDRDRIGGGLGFF	TGTGCCAGCAGCCAAGACCGGGACAGGATAGGGGGAGGTCTGGGGTTCTTT	TRBV3-1/TRBV3-2	TRBJ1-1	-	TRBD1
CASRTTGTNNSPLHF	TGTGCCAGCAGGACGACAGGGACCAATAATTCACCCCTCCACTTT	TRBV6-5	TRBJ1-6	few	TRBD1
CASSETGETAFF	TGTGCCAGCAGTGAGACAGGGGAGACAGCTTTCTTT	TRBV6-1	TRBJ1-1	-	TRBD1
CASSEQGSTEAFF	TGCGCCAGCAGTGAACAGGGATCCACTGAAGCTTTCTTT	TRBV10-1	TRBJ1-1	-	-
CASSPGTGALSGPQHF	TGTGCCAGCTCACCCGGGACAGGGGCCCTGTCAGGGCCCCAGCATTTT	TRBV18	TRBJ1-5	-	TRBD1
CASKTSSGPWTDTQYF	TGTGCCAGCAAGACTTCTAGCGGGCCCTGGACAGATACGCAGTATTTT	TRBV6-6	TRBJ2-3	-	TRBD2
CARRIRVRVENSPLHF	TGTGCCAGACGAATCAGAGTCAGGGTAGAAAATTCACCCCTCCACTTT	TRBV19	TRBJ1-6	-	-
CAISDVPGQGDYGYTF	TGTGCCATCAGTGACGTCCCGGGACAGGGTGACTATGGCTACACCTTC	TRBV10-3	TRBJ1-2	few	TRBD1
CAISGGTGRNTEAFF	TGTGCCATCAGTGGGGGGACAGGTAGAAACACTGAAGCTTTCTTT	TRBV10-3	TRBJ1-1	-	TRBD1